This T cell receptor (beta chain) was recorded in a study of shared clonotypes between healthy human individuals. This CDR3 spans 14 amino acids. Germline CDR1 reads MNHEY; CDR2 reads SMNVEV (reference sequence). The ends were cut back, 6 bases at V and 7 bases at J, with 18 bases in the middle. TCRdb keeps only in-frame clones here, not all; method: immunoSEQ multiplex PCR. The table records 520,000 or so clones, 79% of them present only once. Sequencing was done on a sample of PBMCs. The receptor comes from a woman in her forties in good health. Some clones in this sample may be carry-over from other donors' samples. The rearrangement uses TRBV27 and TRBJ1-1; D unclear. The CDR3 loop is CASRTLALVDEAFF. DNA of the CDR3: TGTGCCAGCAGGACTTTAGCTCTTGTAGATGAAGCTTTCTTT.